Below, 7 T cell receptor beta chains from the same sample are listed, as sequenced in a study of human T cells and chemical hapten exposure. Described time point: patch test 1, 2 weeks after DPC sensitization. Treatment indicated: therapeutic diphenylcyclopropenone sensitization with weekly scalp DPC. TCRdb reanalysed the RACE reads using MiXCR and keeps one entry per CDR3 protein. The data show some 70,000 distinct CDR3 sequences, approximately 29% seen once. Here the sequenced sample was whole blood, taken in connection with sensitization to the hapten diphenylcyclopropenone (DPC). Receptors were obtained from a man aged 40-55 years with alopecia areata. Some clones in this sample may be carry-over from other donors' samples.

The CDR3 DNA is TGTGCCAGCAGCTCGCCGACTAGGGGCGATGAGCAGTTCTTC. This translates into CASSSPTRGDEQFF. The rearrangement links TRBV11-2 to TRBJ2-1; D is possibly TRBD2 (6 bases). The CDR3 contains 14 residues. Trimming took 4 bases from V and 8 from J, leaving 15 bases between them. CDR1 and CDR2 from the germline V gene are SGHAT and FQNNGV.

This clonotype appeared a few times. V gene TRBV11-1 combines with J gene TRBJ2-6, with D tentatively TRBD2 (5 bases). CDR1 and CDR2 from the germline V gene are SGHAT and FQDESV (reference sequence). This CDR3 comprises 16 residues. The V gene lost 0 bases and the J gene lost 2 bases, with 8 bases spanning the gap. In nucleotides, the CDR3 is TGTGCCAGCAGCTTAGCGGGGAGTCCTGGGGCCAACGTCCTGACTTTC. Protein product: CASSLAGSPGANVLTF.

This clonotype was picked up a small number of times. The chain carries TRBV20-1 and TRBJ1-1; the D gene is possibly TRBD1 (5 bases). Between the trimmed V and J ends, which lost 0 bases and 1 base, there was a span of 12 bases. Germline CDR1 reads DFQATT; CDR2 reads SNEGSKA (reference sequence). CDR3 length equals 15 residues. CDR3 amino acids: CSARDLRQGNTEAFF. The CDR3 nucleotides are TGCAGTGCTAGAGATCTTAGGCAGGGGAACACTGAAGCTTTCTTT.

The CDR3 loop reads CASSLEGARHGELFF. In DNA form, the CDR3 reads TGTGCCAGCAGTTTAGAGGGGGCGCGACACGGGGAGCTGTTTTTT. This chain links TRBV27 with TRBJ2-2; 7 nucleotides agree with TRBD1. V lost 2 bases and J lost 7; bases outside the gene matches: 7. This CDR3 has 15 residues. Looked up from germline, CDR1 is MNHEY and CDR2 is SMNVEV (reference sequence).

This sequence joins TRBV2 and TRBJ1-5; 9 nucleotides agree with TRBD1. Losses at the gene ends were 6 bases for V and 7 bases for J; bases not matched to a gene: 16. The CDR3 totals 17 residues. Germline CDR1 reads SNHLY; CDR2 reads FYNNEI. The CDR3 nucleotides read TGTGCCAGCAGCCTTACCGGGACAGGGCGATCGAGGCAGCCCCAGCATTTT. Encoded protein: CASSLTGTGRSRQPQHF.

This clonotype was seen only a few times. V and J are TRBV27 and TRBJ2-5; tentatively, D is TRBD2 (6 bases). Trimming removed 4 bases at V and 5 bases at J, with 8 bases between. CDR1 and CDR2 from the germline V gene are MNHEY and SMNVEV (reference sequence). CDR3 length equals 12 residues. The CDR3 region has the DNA TGTGCCAGCAGTTCGGAGGGTGAGACCCAGTACTTC. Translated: CASSSEGETQYF.

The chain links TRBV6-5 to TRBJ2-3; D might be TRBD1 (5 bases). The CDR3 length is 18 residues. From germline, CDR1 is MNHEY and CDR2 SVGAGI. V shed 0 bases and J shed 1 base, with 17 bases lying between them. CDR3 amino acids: CASSYSNQGPIRTDTQYF. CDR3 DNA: TGTGCCAGCAGTTACTCGAATCAGGGCCCCATCCGCACAGATACGCAGTATTTT.